This TCR beta chain was identified during a study of T cells in Graves' hyperthyroidism and ophthalmopathy. Study observations and caveats: Ophthalmopathy was told apart from stable hyperthyroidism by a 13 V-J model. In blood, most of the thyroid clonotypes expanded above 0.001 were also present.

Stability of Graves' hyperthyroidism was defined as absent ophthalmopathy progression within 18 months. Hyperthyroidism had been newly diagnosed in patients aged 18 to 65, and its duration was under 2 months. This clonotype was observed at least ten times. No antigen is known for it. TCR beta CDR3 regions were amplified from RNA transcripts. TCR CDR3 regions were first amplified by RT-PCR with HTBI primers. TCRdb re-called the multiplex PCR reads through MiXCR, storing one row per CDR3 protein. The sample yields roughly 710,000 distinct CDR3 sequences, under 45% seen once. Germline CDR1 is SEHNR and CDR2 is FQNEAQ (reference sequence). V dropped 5 bases and J dropped 3; count of bases not matched to a gene: 8. The CDR3 runs 16 residues.

Sequencing was carried out using blood. The chain links TRBV7-9 to TRBJ1-5; 9 positions match TRBD1. This TCR was recovered from a woman in her 40s with Graves' hyperthyroidism. The CDR3 DNA reads TGTGCCAGCAGCCCAGAGGGACAGGGCAACAATCAGCCCCAGCATTTT. Translating it yields CASSPEGQGNNQPQHF.